Below are 5 T cell receptor beta chains sequenced from a single sample in a study of graft-versus-host responses after intestinal transplantation (dated by TCRdb to about 2021). Their antigens are not known. Library prep was done by the immunoSEQ multiplex PCR assay. In TCRdb, the immuneACCESS table is reduced to in-frame sequences with V and J assigned. These tables do not hold every clone; where another copy was compared, an unresolved V gene accounts for under half, and the others remain unexplained. In this sample the table shows about 93,000 clones, 80% to 95% of which occur a single time. Approximately 0.5% of the sample belongs to the ten largest clones. What the time point label conveys for this sample: cells obtained before transplantation from donor or recipient. Sequencing was performed on unstimulated CD8+ T cells sorted from spleen or lymph node cells, taken before intestinal transplant. The receptors here all came from a human donor who received an intestinal transplant.

The chain is built from TRBV7-9 and TRBJ2-3, with 7 nucleotides matching TRBD1. The length of the CDR3 is 16 residues. Germline V lookup: CDR1 SEHNR, CDR2 FQNEAQ (reference sequence). The junction had 10 bases not matched to a gene; V was cut back by 5 bases and J by 2 bases. Here the CDR3 DNA reads TGTGCCAGCAGCGATACCGGGACAGAGTACACAGATACGCAGTATTTT. This codes for CASSDTGTEYTDTQYF. The whole variable domain, filled in from reference TRBV7-9 and TRBJ2-3, reads DTGVSQNPRHKITKRGQNVTFRCDPISEHNRLYWYRQTLGQGPEFLTYFQNEAQLEKSRLLSDRFSAERPKGSFSTLEIQRTEQGDSAMYLCASSDTGTEYTDTQYFGPGTRLTVL.

This clone was recorded a few times. The V call is TRBV6-1, the J call TRBJ2-7; no definite D call. The CDR3 has 15 residues. Trimming cost V 3 bases and J 0 bases, with 12 bases left between them. Germline CDR1 reads MNHNS; CDR2 reads SASEGT. CDR3 DNA: TGTGCCAGCAGTGAGAACAGCCTGCTCTCCTACGAGCAGTACTTC. Protein sequence: CASSENSLLSYEQYF.

This clone was counted once. One junction end does not reproduce the germline sequence, and a read error may be involved. The CDR3 DNA sequence: TGTGCCAGCACCTTGGGTCAGGACTTATACGAGCAGTACTTC. Protein product: CASTLGQDLYEQYF. The V and J genes are TRBV5-6 and TRBJ2-7; D perhaps matches TRBD2 (5 bases). The germline V gene has CDR1 SGHDT and CDR2 YYEEEE. The CDR3 runs 14 residues.

The chain joins TRBV7-9 to TRBJ2-7, with 7 bases identical to TRBD1. The junction had 7 bases not matched to a gene; V was cut back by 5 bases and J by 3 bases. Germline CDR1 is SEHNR and CDR2 is FQNEAQ (reference sequence). The CDR3 covers 14 residues. CDR3 protein: CASSDLTGNYEQYF. The CDR3 bases are TGTGCCAGCAGCGACCTGACAGGGAACTACGAGCAGTACTTC.

J is TRBJ2-5 and V is TRBV9, with 9 bases matching TRBD1. The J call may be faulty, since TRBJ2-7 better matches the DNA end. CDR3 size: 16 residues. From germline, CDR1 is SGDLS and CDR2 YYNGEE. The CDR3 reads CASSVGNRGQTYEQYF. The CDR3 DNA reads TGTGCCAGCAGCGTAGGGAACAGGGGGCAGACGTACGAGCAGTACTTC.